This T cell receptor (beta chain) emerged from a study of response to subunit inactivated influenza vaccine. Study results and caveats: Authors suggested that a seasonal influenza vaccination recruits few new T cells each time.

TCRdb recomputed calls from the RT-PCR reads with MiXCR, one row per CDR3 protein. The repertoire holds 860,000 or so distinct CDR3 sequences, with roughly 20% as singletons. CDR1 is KGHSH, CDR2 LQKENI, per germline. The CDR3 covers 13 residues. The V end was cut by 2 bases, the J end by 5 bases, with 9 bases between. Turning to this clonotype: Its antigen is undetermined.

The receptor comes from a man aged 50 to 60 who received an inactivated influenza vaccine. Sequencing used PBMCs from blood, obtained approximately 5 days after vaccination. This rearrangement joins TRBV18 to TRBJ2-5; D is unclear. CDR3 amino acids: CASSPSRWETQYF. The CDR3 region has the DNA TGTGCCAGCTCACCATCCAGGTGGGAGACCCAGTACTTC.